This T cell receptor (beta chain) stems from a study of blood T cell repertoires in COVID-19. Turning to the study itself: Acute and convalescent COVID-19 specimens originated in the United States, Italy and Spain. T cells, B-cell-depleted T cells, or PBMCs provided the cDNA or gDNA that served as material.

In the original analysis: Using reference gene primer amplification, nucleated cell counts were estimated. The method was immunoSEQ multiplex PCR; TCRdb's version includes in-frame clones alone and lacks a portion of them. D and trimming come from the DNA, and the V and J calls and clone size come from that table. The data show 200,000 to 250,000 clones, 88% seen once. Trimming removed 1 base from V and 12 bases from J, with 7 bases in between. In germline, CDR1 is GTSNPN, CDR2 SVGIG (reference sequence). This CDR3 is built from 10 residues. The TCR sequence derives from a man aged 18 to 30 with active or convalescent COVID-19. The chain combines TRBV30 with TRBJ2-4; a possible D gene is TRBD1 (5 bases). Source material: peripheral blood. CDR3 nucleotide sequence: TGTGCCTGGAGTGGGACATCTCAGTACTTC. Encoded protein: CAWSGTSQYF.